The 15 T cell receptor beta chains below come from one sample, sequenced in a study of blood T cell repertoires in COVID-19. Some clones are missing from TCRdb's copy, which holds only in-frame ones; the method was immunoSEQ multiplex PCR. The repertoire has hundreds of thousands of clones, 70% to 90% of them found once; the top ten carry under 3%. The sequenced material came from peripheral blood. The receptors come from a human donor in a cohort sampled during active COVID-19.

The gene calls are TRBV13 and TRBJ1-3; D may be TRBD1 (5 bases). The V end lost 2 bases, the J end lost 4 bases, and 12 bases lay between the germline ends. Germline-derived CDR1 and CDR2 are PRHDT and FYEKMQ (reference sequence). This CDR3 is built from 15 residues. CDR3 protein: CASSLPGLGGNTIYF. The DNA for the CDR3 is TGTGCCAGCAGCTTACCAGGGCTGGGAGGAAACACCATATATTTT.

This clone was detected a few times. The chain couples TRBV19 to TRBJ1-1, with 7 nucleotides matching TRBD1. CDR1 is LNHDA and CDR2 is SQIVND in the germline V gene (reference sequence). There are 16 residues in the CDR3. The J segment lost 1 base and the V segment lost 7 bases, leaving 12 bases of the junction unmatched. In nucleotides, the CDR3 is TGTGCCAGTACCCTGACCGGGACAGTGAGGAACACTGAAGCTTTCTTT. Translating it yields CASTLTGTVRNTEAFF.

This chain joins TRBV3-1 (or the pseudogene TRBV3-2) and TRBJ2-3; perhaps TRBD1 as D (5 bases). This CDR3 contains 13 residues. The V end lost 9 bases, the J end lost 2 bases, and 12 bases lay between the germline ends. Germline V lookup: CDR1 LGHDT, CDR2 YNNKEL (reference sequence). The CDR3 loop reads CASSTVVTDTQYF. CDR3 sequence (DNA): TGTGCCAGTTCGACAGTGGTCACAGATACGCAGTATTTT.

This chain joins TRBV7-9 and TRBJ2-7; D perhaps matches TRBD2 (5 bases). V was trimmed by 1 base and J by 0 bases, leaving 16 bases between them. CDR1 and CDR2 (germline): SEHNR, FQNEAQ (reference sequence). There are 17 residues in the CDR3. CDR3 region: CASSLVVGVTLSYEQYF. CDR3 coding DNA: TGTGCCAGCAGCTTAGTTGTGGGAGTTACCCTCTCCTACGAGCAGTACTTC.

The chain employs TRBV3-1 (or the pseudogene TRBV3-2) and TRBJ2-7, with 10 bases fitting TRBD1. V lost 1 base, J lost 2 bases, and 2 bases stayed unmatched. Per germline, CDR1 LGHDT and CDR2 YNNKEL (reference sequence). The CDR3 is 15 amino acids. The CDR3 DNA reads TGTGCCAGCAGCCAAGCGACAGGGGGCCCCTACGAGCAGTACTTC. Amino acid sequence: CASSQATGGPYEQYF.

The rearrangement links TRBV10-1 to TRBJ1-2, with D perhaps matching TRBD1 (5 bases). The germline CDR1 and CDR2 sequences are WNHNN and SYGVQD (reference sequence). The CDR3 is 12 amino acids. V was trimmed by 6 bases and J by 2 bases, leaving 7 bases between them. The CDR3 DNA reads as TGCGCCAGCAGACGGGGGAACTATGGCTACACCTTC. Translated: CASRRGNYGYTF.

The rearrangement joins TRBV30 to TRBJ1-1; 8 bases map to TRBD1. From germline, CDR1 is GTSNPN and CDR2 SVGIG (reference sequence). The CDR3 extends over 13 amino acids. Trimming at V came to 0 bases and at J to 3 bases, leaving 0 bases not matched to a gene. The CDR3 protein is CAWSVQGDTEAFF. CDR3 nucleotide sequence: TGTGCCTGGAGTGTACAGGGGGACACTGAAGCTTTCTTT.

This clone was observed once. The chain employs TRBV19 and TRBJ2-3; D unresolved. V gave up 1 base and J gave up 1 base, with 6 bases separating them. This CDR3 comprises 14 residues. The germline V gene encodes CDR1 LNHDA and CDR2 SQIVND (reference sequence). CDR3 DNA: TGTGCCAGTAGTATAGGACTGGGCACAGATACGCAGTATTTT. Translating gives CASSIGLGTDTQYF.

The chain uses TRBV30 and TRBJ1-2; 9 bases are shared with TRBD1. Germline V gives CDR1 GTSNPN, CDR2 SVGIG (reference sequence). The CDR3 sequence is 15 residues long. Unmatched junction bases numbered 8, after V lost 4 bases and J lost 2 bases. This chain's CDR3 is CAWMSYGTGNYGYTF. The CDR3 DNA reads as TGTGCCTGGATGAGTTACGGGACAGGGAACTATGGCTACACCTTC.

This clone occurred a few times. In nucleotides, the CDR3 is TGTGCCACCAGCAGTTCCACTGGACTAGCTGCGAGTGAGCAGTTCTTC. Protein product: CATSSSTGLAASEQFF. The rearrangement links TRBV15 to TRBJ2-1, with 8 bases matching TRBD2. V was clipped by 3 bases and J by 9 bases; unmatched bases: 13. CDR3 length equals 16 residues. Germline lookup yields CDR1 LNHNV and CDR2 YYDKDF (reference sequence). The whole variable domain, filled in from reference TRBV15 and TRBJ2-1, reads DAMVIQNPRYQVTQFGKPVTLSCSQTLNHNVMYWYQQKSSQAPKLLFHYYDKDFNNEADTPDNFQSRRPNTSFCFLDIRSPGLGDTAMYLCATSSSTGLAASEQFFGPGTRLTVL.

The V call is TRBV6-1, the J call TRBJ2-2, with 9 bases identical to TRBD2. Looked up from germline, CDR1 is MNHNS and CDR2 is SASEGT. CDR3 length: 15 residues. V lost 2 bases to trimming and J lost 5 bases; unmatched junction nucleotides: 3. CDR3 sequence reads: CASSELRGGTGELFF. The DNA for the CDR3 is TGTGCCAGCAGTGAATTGCGGGGGGGGACCGGGGAGCTGTTTTTT.

The chain employs TRBV27 and TRBJ2-3, with D maybe TRBD2 (5 bases). The germline V and J ends were trimmed by 5 bases and 1 base, with 16 bases remaining between them. Germline CDR1 reads MNHEY; CDR2 reads SMNVEV (reference sequence). This CDR3 is 16 amino acids long. The CDR3 here is CASSLNLPGGTDTQYF. Written as DNA, the CDR3 is TGTGCCAGCAGTCTCAATTTACCCGGGGGCACAGATACGCAGTATTTT.

This chain connects TRBV5-3 to TRBJ2-4; the match to TRBD2 covers 10 bases. TRBV5-3 is labeled an ORF, and its function is uncertain. The ends lost 5 bases at V and 9 bases at J; junction bases unmatched: 11. This CDR3 has 15 residues. CDR3 protein: CARRPDLAGVSIQYF. CDR3 DNA: TGTGCCAGAAGACCGGACCTAGCGGGAGTTAGCATTCAGTACTTC.

This CDR3 is CASRPIPAQGKCLDSPLHF. CDR3 DNA: TGTGCAAGTCGCCCAATCCCAGCACAGGGGAAATGTTTGGATTCACCCCTCCACTTT. J is TRBJ1-6 and V is TRBV12-2; the table's D call, TRBD1, was not checked against the DNA. TRBV12-2 is tagged as a pseudogene. The CDR3 contains 19 residues.

The chain recombines TRBV3-1 (or the pseudogene TRBV3-2) with TRBJ2-7, with 12 bases aligning to TRBD2. V lost 3 bases and J lost 6; bases outside the gene matches: 3. CDR1 is LGHDT, CDR2 YNNKEL, per germline (reference sequence). This CDR3 region has 14 residues. The CDR3 loop reads CASSQTSGSFEQYF. The CDR3 DNA reads TGTGCCAGCAGCCAGACTAGCGGGAGTTTCGAGCAGTACTTC.